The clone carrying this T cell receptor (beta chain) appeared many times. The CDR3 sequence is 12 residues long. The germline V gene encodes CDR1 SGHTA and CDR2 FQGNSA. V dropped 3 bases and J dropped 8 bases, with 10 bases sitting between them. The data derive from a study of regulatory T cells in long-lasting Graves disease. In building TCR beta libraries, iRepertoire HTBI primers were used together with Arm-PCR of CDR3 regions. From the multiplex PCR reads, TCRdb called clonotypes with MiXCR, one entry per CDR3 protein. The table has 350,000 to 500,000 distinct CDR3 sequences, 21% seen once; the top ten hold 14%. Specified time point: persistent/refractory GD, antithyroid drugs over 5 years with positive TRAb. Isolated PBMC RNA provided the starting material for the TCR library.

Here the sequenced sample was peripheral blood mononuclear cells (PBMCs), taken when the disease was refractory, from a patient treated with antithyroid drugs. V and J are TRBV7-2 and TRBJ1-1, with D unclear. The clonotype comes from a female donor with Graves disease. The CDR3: CASSFLRVEAFF. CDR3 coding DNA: TGTGCCAGCAGCTTCCTACGGGTAGAAGCTTTCTTT.